A selection of T cell receptor beta chains follows, all from one sample in a study of cytomegalovirus exposure and HLA in healthy donors. Data came from immunoSEQ multiplex PCR; TCRdb stores just in-frame clones and leaves some out. This table has around 150,000 clones, approximately 77% appearing once. The sequencing sample was made of PBMCs. The receptors here all came from a male donor in good health and CMV-seropositive. CDR3s include the opening cysteine and the closing phenylalanine or tryptophan. Each record gives: J gene, V gene, clone size, D gene, CDR3 protein, CDR3 DNA. D genes are given only for firm matches. Clone size is not always given. Where it is, it says once, few, many or a class for expanded clones.

j_gene: TRBJ1-2; v_gene: TRBV7-2; abundance: NA; d_gene: TRBD1; CDR3aa: CASNFHRDRDTNGYTF; CDR3nt: TGTGCCAGCAACTTTCACCGGGACAGGGATACGAACGGCTACACCTTC
j_gene: TRBJ1-1; v_gene: TRBV10-1; abundance: NA; d_gene: NA; CDR3aa: CASSEEPSDSEAFF; CDR3nt: TGCGCCAGCAGTGAAGAGCCCTCGGACAGTGAAGCTTTCTTT
j_gene: TRBJ2-7; v_gene: TRBV10-2; abundance: few; d_gene: NA; CDR3aa: CASQGPDVTYEQYF; CDR3nt: TGCGCCAGCCAGGGCCCAGACGTAACCTACGAGCAGTACTTC
j_gene: TRBJ2-5; v_gene: TRBV11-2; abundance: NA; d_gene: NA; CDR3aa: CASSLGPSTAHNF; CDR3nt: TGTGCCAGCAGCTTAGGTCCTTCGACAGCCCACAACTTC
j_gene: TRBJ2-3; v_gene: TRBV7-2; abundance: NA; d_gene: TRBD2; CDR3aa: CASSFGLAEGDTQYF; CDR3nt: TGTGCCAGCAGCTTTGGACTAGCTGAGGGAGATACGCAGTATTTT
j_gene: TRBJ1-2; v_gene: TRBV19; abundance: once; d_gene: NA; CDR3aa: CASRSEVAGGYGYTF; CDR3nt: TGTGCCAGTAGAAGTGAAGTAGCGGGGGGCTATGGCTACACCTTC
j_gene: TRBJ2-6; v_gene: TRBV7-6; abundance: NA; d_gene: NA; CDR3aa: CASSPRAGANVLTF; CDR3nt: TGTGCCAGCAGCCCCCGAGCTGGGGCCAACGTCCTGACTTTC
j_gene: TRBJ2-7; v_gene: TRBV21-1; abundance: few; d_gene: NA; CDR3aa: CASSKAGQSNYEQYF; CDR3nt: TGTGCCAGCAGCAAAGCCGGACAGAGTAACTACGAGCAGTACTTC
j_gene: TRBJ2-5; v_gene: TRBV7-7; abundance: NA; d_gene: TRBD1; CDR3aa: CASSLTDRDQETQYF; CDR3nt: TGTGCTAGCAGCCTAACGGACAGGGACCAAGAGACCCAGTACTTC
j_gene: TRBJ1-2; v_gene: TRBV13; abundance: NA; d_gene: NA; CDR3aa: CASSFKTSDYGYTF; CDR3nt: TGTGCCAGCAGCTTTAAGACATCTGACTATGGCTACACCTTC
j_gene: TRBJ2-7; v_gene: TRBV11-1; abundance: NA; d_gene: NA; CDR3aa: CASSLGQESSYEQYF; CDR3nt: TGTGCCAGCAGCTTAGGACAGGAGAGCTCCTACGAGCAGTACTTC
j_gene: TRBJ1-1; v_gene: TRBV6-4; abundance: NA; d_gene: NA; CDR3aa: CASSGQGMGYTEAFF; CDR3nt: TGTGCCAGCAGTGGGCAGGGGATGGGTTACACTGAAGCTTTCTTT
j_gene: TRBJ2-5; v_gene: TRBV27; abundance: NA; d_gene: TRBD2; CDR3aa: CASSRTSGVQETQYF; CDR3nt: TGTGCCAGCAGTCGGACTAGCGGGGTTCAAGAGACCCAGTACTTC
j_gene: TRBJ2-5; v_gene: TRBV30; abundance: NA; d_gene: TRBD1; CDR3aa: CAWSVHRGFETQYF; CDR3nt: TGTGCCTGGAGTGTACACAGGGGGTTCGAGACCCAGTACTTC
j_gene: TRBJ2-7; v_gene: TRBV11-2; abundance: NA; d_gene: TRBD2; CDR3aa: CASSRRGTSGGYEQYF; CDR3nt: TGTGCCAGCAGCCGTCGCGGGACTAGCGGGGGCTACGAGCAGTACTTC
j_gene: TRBJ2-7; v_gene: TRBV4-1; abundance: NA; d_gene: NA; CDR3aa: CASSQDETEVTSIHYEQYF; CDR3nt: TGCGCCAGCAGCCAAGACGAGACGGAGGTAACTTCAATTCACTACGAGCAGTACTTC
j_gene: TRBJ2-3; v_gene: TRBV6-4; abundance: NA; d_gene: TRBD1; CDR3aa: CASSAGRGPTDTQYF; CDR3nt: TGTGCCAGCAGTGCTGGCAGGGGGCCGACAGATACGCAGTATTTT
j_gene: TRBJ2-5; v_gene: TRBV15; abundance: NA; d_gene: NA; CDR3aa: CATSREQGMGEQYF; CDR3nt: TGTGCCACCAGCAGAGAACAGGGAATGGGGGAGCAGTACTTC
j_gene: TRBJ1-2; v_gene: TRBV5-8; abundance: NA; d_gene: NA; CDR3aa: CASSLRDPLYGYTF; CDR3nt: TGTGCCAGCAGCTTGCGGGATCCTCTCTATGGCTACACCTTC
j_gene: TRBJ2-7; v_gene: TRBV7-2; abundance: NA; d_gene: NA; CDR3aa: CASSFRLASYEQYF; CDR3nt: TGTGCCAGCAGCTTCCGCTTAGCCTCCTACGAGCAGTACTTC
j_gene: TRBJ2-7; v_gene: TRBV6-1; abundance: few; d_gene: NA; CDR3aa: CASSLRVYEQYF; CDR3nt: TGTGCCAGCAGCCTGAGGGTGTACGAGCAGTACTTC
j_gene: TRBJ2-1; v_gene: TRBV5-1; abundance: NA; d_gene: NA; CDR3aa: CASSLGGMYNEQFF; CDR3nt: TGCGCCAGCAGCTTGGGAGGGATGTACAATGAGCAGTTCTTC
j_gene: TRBJ2-5; v_gene: TRBV6-1; abundance: NA; d_gene: NA; CDR3aa: CASNTPDLVQETQYF; CDR3nt: TGTGCCAGCAATACCCCGGACTTGGTCCAAGAGACCCAGTACTTC
j_gene: TRBJ2-2; v_gene: TRBV6-1; abundance: NA; d_gene: TRBD2; CDR3aa: CASSEVYGGGSTGELFF; CDR3nt: TGTGCCAGCAGTGAAGTGTATGGCGGGGGAAGCACCGGGGAGCTGTTTTTT
j_gene: TRBJ2-3; v_gene: TRBV7-6; abundance: NA; d_gene: NA; CDR3aa: CASSLSIASDTQYF; CDR3nt: TGTGCCAGCAGCTTATCGATAGCTTCCGATACGCAGTATTTT
j_gene: TRBJ1-2; v_gene: TRBV6-5; abundance: NA; d_gene: NA; CDR3aa: CASSYGREVGYGYTF; CDR3nt: TGTGCCAGCAGTTACGGGCGGGAGGTCGGCTATGGCTACACCTTC
j_gene: TRBJ1-2; v_gene: TRBV13; abundance: NA; d_gene: NA; CDR3aa: CASSSRAGGSFRYNYGYTF; CDR3nt: TGTGCCAGCAGCTCCCGCGCGGGGGGCTCGTTCAGATATAACTATGGCTACACCTTC
j_gene: TRBJ1-6; v_gene: TRBV5-1; abundance: NA; d_gene: NA; CDR3aa: CASSLGRGTGNSPLHF; CDR3nt: TGCGCCAGCAGCTTGGGAAGGGGGACGGGTAATTCACCCCTCCACTTT
j_gene: TRBJ1-4; v_gene: TRBV11-2; abundance: NA; d_gene: TRBD1; CDR3aa: CASSLGQGQKLFF; CDR3nt: TGTGCCAGCAGCTTAGGACAGGGACAAAAACTGTTTTTT
j_gene: TRBJ2-1; v_gene: TRBV10-1; abundance: NA; d_gene: TRBD2; CDR3aa: CASSLTSSGGQNEQFF; CDR3nt: TGCGCCAGCAGCCTTACTTCTAGCGGGGGTCAAAATGAGCAGTTCTTC
j_gene: TRBJ1-1; v_gene: TRBV5-1; abundance: NA; d_gene: NA; CDR3aa: CASSPGLGGNTEAFF; CDR3nt: TGCGCCAGCAGCCCAGGACTGGGTGGGAACACTGAAGCTTTCTTT
j_gene: TRBJ2-3; v_gene: TRBV7-3; abundance: NA; d_gene: TRBD2; CDR3aa: CASSSGLASTDTQYF; CDR3nt: TGTGCCAGCAGCTCCGGACTAGCGAGCACAGATACGCAGTATTTT
j_gene: TRBJ1-1; v_gene: TRBV13; abundance: many; d_gene: TRBD1; CDR3aa: CASSLGGTGDTEAFF; CDR3nt: TGTGCCAGCAGCTTAGGGGGGACAGGGGACACTGAAGCTTTCTTT
j_gene: TRBJ2-5; v_gene: TRBV5-4; abundance: once; d_gene: NA; CDR3aa: CASSSKGKGRETQYF; CDR3nt: TGTGCCAGCAGCTCAAAGGGGAAAGGGCGAGAGACCCAGTACTTC
j_gene: TRBJ2-7; v_gene: TRBV27; abundance: NA; d_gene: NA; CDR3aa: CASSPLTGFSSYEQYF; CDR3nt: TGTGCCAGCAGTCCCCTGACAGGTTTTAGCTCCTACGAGCAGTACTTC
j_gene: TRBJ2-7; v_gene: TRBV6-4; abundance: NA; d_gene: NA; CDR3aa: CASSDHQTETYEQYF; CDR3nt: TGTGCCAGCAGTGACCATCAGACGGAGACCTACGAGCAGTACTTC
j_gene: TRBJ2-5; v_gene: TRBV7-9; abundance: NA; d_gene: TRBD2; CDR3aa: CASSPGLAGDETQYF; CDR3nt: TGTGCCAGCAGCCCTGGACTAGCGGGGGATGAGACCCAGTACTTC
j_gene: TRBJ2-4; v_gene: TRBV5-5; abundance: NA; d_gene: NA; CDR3aa: CASSRGRTDIQYF; CDR3nt: TGTGCCAGCAGCCGCGGGCGGACGGACATTCAGTACTTC
j_gene: TRBJ1-2; v_gene: TRBV6-5; abundance: NA; d_gene: NA; CDR3aa: CASSYLGARGMGYTF; CDR3nt: TGTGCCAGCAGTTACCTGGGAGCCCGGGGTATGGGCTACACCTTC
j_gene: TRBJ2-1; v_gene: TRBV7-2; abundance: NA; d_gene: NA; CDR3aa: CASSSGGGVWDEQFF; CDR3nt: TGTGCCAGCAGCTCAGGTGGCGGGGTCTGGGATGAGCAGTTCTTC